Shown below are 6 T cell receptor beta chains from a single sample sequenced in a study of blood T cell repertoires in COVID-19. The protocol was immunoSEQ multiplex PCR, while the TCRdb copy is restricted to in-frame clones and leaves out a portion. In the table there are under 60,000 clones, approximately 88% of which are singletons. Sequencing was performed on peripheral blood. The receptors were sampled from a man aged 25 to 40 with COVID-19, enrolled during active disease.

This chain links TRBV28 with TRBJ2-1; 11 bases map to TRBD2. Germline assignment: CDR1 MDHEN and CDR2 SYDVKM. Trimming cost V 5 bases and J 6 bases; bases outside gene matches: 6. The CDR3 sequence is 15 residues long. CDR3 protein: CASSQTSGNLNEQFF. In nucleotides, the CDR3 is TGTGCCAGCAGTCAGACTAGCGGGAATCTCAATGAGCAGTTCTTC.

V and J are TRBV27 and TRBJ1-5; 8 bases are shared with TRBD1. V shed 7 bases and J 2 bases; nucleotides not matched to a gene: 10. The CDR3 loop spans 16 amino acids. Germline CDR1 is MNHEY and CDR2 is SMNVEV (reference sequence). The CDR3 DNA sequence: TGTGCCAGCACCCCAGGGGGCAGCGAGGGCAATCAGCCCCAGCATTTT. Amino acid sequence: CASTPGGSEGNQPQHF.

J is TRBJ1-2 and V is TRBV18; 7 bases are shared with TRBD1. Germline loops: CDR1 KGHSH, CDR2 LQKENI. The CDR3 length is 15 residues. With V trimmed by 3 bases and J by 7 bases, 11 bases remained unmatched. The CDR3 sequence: CASSPKATGAIGYTF. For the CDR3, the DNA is TGTGCCAGCTCACCGAAGGCCACAGGGGCGATTGGCTACACCTTC.

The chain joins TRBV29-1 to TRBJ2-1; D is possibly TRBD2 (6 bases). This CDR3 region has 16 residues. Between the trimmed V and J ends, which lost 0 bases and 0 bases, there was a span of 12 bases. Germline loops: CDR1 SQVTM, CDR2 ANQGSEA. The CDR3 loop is CSVEDQRASSYNEQFF. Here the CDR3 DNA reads TGCAGCGTTGAAGATCAGCGGGCGAGCTCCTACAATGAGCAGTTCTTC.

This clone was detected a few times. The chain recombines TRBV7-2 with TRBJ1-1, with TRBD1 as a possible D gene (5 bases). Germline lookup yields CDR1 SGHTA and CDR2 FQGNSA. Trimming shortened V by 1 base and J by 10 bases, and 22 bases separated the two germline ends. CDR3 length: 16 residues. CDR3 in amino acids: CASSLGPALTGPGAFF. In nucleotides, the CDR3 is TGTGCCAGCAGCTTAGGGCCCGCCCTAACAGGCCCTGGAGCTTTCTTT.

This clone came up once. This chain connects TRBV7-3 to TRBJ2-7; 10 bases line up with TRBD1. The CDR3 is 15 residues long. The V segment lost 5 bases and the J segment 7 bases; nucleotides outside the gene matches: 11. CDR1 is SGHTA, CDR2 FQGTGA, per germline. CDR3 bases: TGTGCCAGCAGCGAACCGGGACAGGGGCGAGGGGAGCAGTACTTC. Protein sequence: CASSEPGQGRGEQYF.